The 31 T cell receptor beta chains below come from one sample, sequenced in a study of blood T cell repertoires in COVID-19. Only in-frame clones appear in the TCRdb table, and some are missing; sequencing was by immunoSEQ multiplex PCR. Of roughly 120,000 clones listed, around 78% are singletons. The sequenced material came from peripheral blood. Receptor source: a man under 40 with acute or convalescent COVID-19.

This clone has only one observation. The V gene is TRBV30, the J gene TRBJ2-7, with TRBD1 as a possible D gene (6 bases). The CDR3 totals 13 residues. V shed 5 bases and J shed 6 bases, with 17 bases lying between them. Per germline, CDR1 GTSNPN and CDR2 SVGIG (reference sequence). CDR3 loop: CAWSTGTPSEQYF. CDR3 nucleotides: TGTGCCTGGTCCACCGGGACACCTTCCGAGCAGTACTTC.

The CDR3 DNA sequence: TGTGCCAGCAGCTTAGGGGCCCTCGGGACAGGGGGCCATGGCTACACCTTC. It specifies CASSLGALGTGGHGYTF. V is TRBV7-2 and J is TRBJ1-2, with 12 bases fitting TRBD1. V shed 1 base and J 6 bases; nucleotides not matched to a gene: 9. Germline values: CDR1 SGHTA, CDR2 FQGNSA. The CDR3 has 17 amino acids.

The CDR3 loop is CASSKYSGGARETQYF. In DNA form, the CDR3 reads TGTGCCAGCAGCAAGTATAGCGGGGGGGCCCGGGAGACCCAGTACTTC. The chain links TRBV7-2 to TRBJ2-5; 11 nucleotides align to TRBD2. Germline CDR1 and CDR2: SGHTA and FQGNSA. The CDR3 contains 16 residues. V dropped 5 bases and J dropped 5; count of bases not matched to a gene: 10.

V gene TRBV29-1 combines with J gene TRBJ2-3, with 10 bases lining up with TRBD2. V was pared by 6 bases and J by 0 bases, with 6 bases of the junction left unmatched. The CDR3 extends over 15 amino acids. Germline CDR1 reads SQVTM; CDR2 reads ANQGSEA. CDR3 amino acids: CSVASGSTSTDTQYF. The CDR3 DNA reads as TGCAGCGTGGCTAGCGGGAGTACCAGCACAGATACGCAGTATTTT.

This clone was picked up one time. This sequence joins TRBV15 and TRBJ2-3, with a tentative D call TRBD2 (6 bases). The length of the CDR3 is 17 residues. Germline CDR1 is LNHNV and CDR2 is YYDKDF (reference sequence). V shed 0 bases and J shed 4 bases, with 17 bases lying between them. The CDR3 reads CATSRDPGRNFADTQYF. For the CDR3, the DNA is TGTGCCACCAGCAGAGATCCAGGGAGGAACTTCGCAGATACGCAGTATTTT.

J is TRBJ1-5 and V is TRBV5-1, with D possibly being TRBD1 (5 bases). CDR1 is SGHRS, CDR2 YFSETQ, per germline. V lost 1 base and J 1 base, leaving 9 bases between the germline ends. The CDR3 loop spans 15 amino acids. Here the CDR3 reads CASSLQGPSNQPQHF. The CDR3 DNA is TGCGCCAGCAGCTTGCAGGGTCCAAGCAATCAGCCCCAGCATTTT.

The J gene is TRBJ2-1, the V gene TRBV3-1 (or the pseudogene TRBV3-2); D may be TRBD2 (7 bases). V lost 4 bases, J lost 8 bases, and 18 bases lay in between. Germline V gene lookup returns CDR1 LGHDT and CDR2 YNNKEL (reference sequence). The CDR3 sequence is 15 residues long. The DNA of the CDR3 is TGTGCCAGCAGCCTCCTGGGGGGGCAAAGGGATGAGCAGTTCTTC. This translates into CASSLLGGQRDEQFF.

The chain employs TRBV6-6 and TRBJ1-1, with D tentatively TRBD1 (6 bases). V dropped 5 bases and J dropped 1 base, with 11 bases sitting between them. Germline V gives CDR1 MNHNY, CDR2 SVGAGI (reference sequence). The CDR3 length is 14 residues. This CDR3 reads CASSRLTGNTEAFF. DNA of the CDR3: TGTGCCAGCAGTCGGCTGACAGGGAACACTGAAGCTTTCTTT.

This clone was counted only a few times. The DNA is left out, because the CDR3 cannot be placed on it with certainty; the CDR3 is given as TCRdb lists it. This rearrangement joins TRBV6-2 or TRBV6-3 to TRBJ1-2; TRBD1 is the table's D call and was not checked against the DNA. A total of 15 residues make up the CDR3, ends included. The germline V gene encodes CDR1 MNHEY and CDR2 SVGEGT. CDR3 sequence reads: CASSSGQGAPDGYTF.

This clone was seen only a few times. The rearrangement links TRBV5-1 to TRBJ1-3, with 9 bases aligning to TRBD1. V dropped 0 bases and J dropped 1; count of bases not matched to a gene: 8. Germline V gene sequence: CDR1 SGHRS, CDR2 YFSETQ. This CDR3 spans 18 amino acids. Here the CDR3 reads CASSLGNRGRVSGNTIYF. The CDR3 bases are TGCGCCAGCAGCTTGGGAAACAGGGGGCGCGTTTCTGGAAACACCATATATTTT.

This clone was counted a few times. This sequence joins TRBV11-3 and TRBJ2-1, with D uncertain. CDR1 is SGHNT and CDR2 is YENEEA in the germline V gene. Trimming shortened V by 0 bases and J by 0 bases, and 6 bases separated the two germline ends. The CDR3 runs 15 residues. The CDR3 DNA follows: TGTGCCAGCAGCTTAGAGGCCAGCTCCTACAATGAGCAGTTCTTC. This translates into CASSLEASSYNEQFF. Filled out from reference TRBV11-3 and TRBJ2-1, the complete variable domain reads EAGVVQSPRYKIIEKKQPVAFWCNPISGHNTLYWYLQNLGQGPELLIRYENEEAVDDSQLPKDRFSAERLKGVDSTLKIQPAELGDSAVYLCASSLEASSYNEQFFGPGTRLTVL.

This clone has just one count. J is TRBJ2-7 and V is TRBV6-5; weak D call: TRBD1 (6 bases). Trimming took off 1 base at V and 6 bases at J, with 13 bases between the two ends. Per the germline V gene, CDR1 is MNHEY and CDR2 is SVGAGI. The CDR3 extends over 14 amino acids. CDR3 in DNA: TGTGCCAGCAGTTACTTACCAGGGGATGGCGAGCAGTACGTC. This encodes CASSYLPGDGEQYV.

The rearrangement uses TRBV30 and TRBJ1-2; D is undetermined. This CDR3 has 11 residues. The V gene lost 0 bases and the J gene lost 8 bases, with 7 bases spanning the gap. The germline V gene has CDR1 GTSNPN and CDR2 SVGIG (reference sequence). The CDR3 coding sequence is TGTGCCTGGAGTGTAAGACTAGGCTACACCTTC. This gives the protein CAWSVRLGYTF.

This clone was seen a single time. This chain joins TRBV24-1 and TRBJ2-1, with 10 nucleotides matching TRBD1. CDR1 is KGHDR and CDR2 is SFDVKD in the germline V gene. This CDR3 is built from 17 residues. V gave up 3 bases and J gave up 8 bases; unmatched junction bases: 12. Here the CDR3 reads CATSDETGTGVIHEQFF. In DNA, the CDR3 is TGTGCCACCAGTGATGAGACCGGGACAGGGGTCATCCATGAGCAGTTCTTC.

The chain carries TRBV5-1 and TRBJ1-4; D not certain. The V and J ends lost 0 bases and 5 bases respectively, with 8 bases between them. From germline, CDR1 is SGHRS and CDR2 YFSETQ. This CDR3 has 14 residues. This chain's CDR3 is CASSLGRRNEKLFF. For the CDR3, the DNA is TGCGCCAGCAGCTTGGGACGGAGGAATGAAAAACTGTTTTTT.

In regard to this clone: The same CDR3 is also encoded by other DNA sequences in this sample. The chain links TRBV4-1 to TRBJ2-7, with 7 bases fitting TRBD2. CDR1 is MGHRA and CDR2 is YSYEKL in the germline V gene. CDR3 size: 15 residues. V dropped 0 bases and J dropped 0; count of bases not matched to a gene: 2. Here the CDR3 DNA reads TGCGCCAGCAGCCAAGAGTGGGGGGGCTCCTACGAGCAGTACTTC. Its translation: CASSQEWGGSYEQYF.

This clone was recorded once. V and J are TRBV10-3 and TRBJ2-7; D possibly corresponds to TRBD2 (5 bases). Germline V gives CDR1 ENHRY, CDR2 SYGVKD. The CDR3 contains 14 residues. Trimming cost V 4 bases and J 6 bases, with 16 bases left between them. The CDR3 sequence: CAISASLTTSEQYV. The CDR3 DNA sequence: TGTGCCATCAGTGCATCCCTGACTACGTCCGAGCAGTACGTC.

This chain uses TRBV12-3 or TRBV12-4 with TRBJ2-3; possible D gene TRBD2, 7 bases. There are 12 residues in the CDR3. The germline V and J ends were trimmed by 8 bases and 4 bases, with 10 bases remaining between them. The CDR3 protein is CASRGAPDTQYF. CDR3 nucleotide sequence: TGTGCCAGCCGGGGGGCCCCAGATACGCAGTATTTT.

V usage is TRBV5-6 and J usage is TRBJ1-3, with D possibly matching TRBD1 (5 bases). Germline values: CDR1 SGHDT, CDR2 YYEEEE. This CDR3 region has 15 residues. The V and J ends lost 4 bases and 2 bases respectively, with 13 bases between them. CDR3 sequence (DNA): TGTGCCAGCAGCCAGGGTGGTGGGGCTGGAAACACCATATATTTT. This encodes CASSQGGGAGNTIYF. Together with reference TRBV5-6 and TRBJ1-3, the CDR3 gives the full variable domain: DAGVTQSPTHLIKTRGQQVTLRCSPKSGHDTVSWYQQALGQGPQFIFQYYEEEERQRGNFPDRFSGHQFPNYSSELNVNALLLGDSALYLCASSQGGGAGNTIYFGEGSWLTVV.

In this sample, this clone turned up a few times. J is TRBJ1-1 and V is TRBV19, with 7 nucleotides matching TRBD1. The V segment lost 5 bases and the J segment 4 bases; nucleotides outside the gene matches: 7. Germline CDR1 and CDR2: LNHDA and SQIVND (reference sequence). The CDR3 runs to 14 residues. The CDR3 here is CASSSTGRGTEAFF. The CDR3 bases are TGTGCCAGTAGTTCGACAGGGAGAGGCACTGAAGCTTTCTTT.

The chain combines TRBV5-1 with TRBJ1-1; unclear D gene. This CDR3 region has 12 residues. In germline, CDR1 is SGHRS, CDR2 YFSETQ. Trimming removed 5 bases from V and 1 base from J, with 6 bases in between. CDR3 loop: CASRLGNTEAFF. DNA for the CDR3: TGCGCCAGCAGGCTAGGGAACACTGAAGCTTTCTTT. Based on the CDR3 plus reference TRBV5-1 and TRBJ1-1, the full variable domain is KAGVTQTPRYLIKTRGQQVTLSCSPISGHRSVSWYQQTPGQGLQFLFEYFSETQRNKGNFPGRFSGRQFSNSRSEMNVSTLELGDSALYLCASRLGNTEAFFGQGTRLTVV.

In its sample, this clone was seen a few times. The chain uses TRBV4-3 and TRBJ2-1; the D gene is possibly TRBD1 (8 bases). Germline V gene sequence: CDR1 LGHNA, CDR2 YSLEER. The V end was cut by 3 bases, the J end by 3 bases, with 15 bases between. The CDR3 is 16 residues long. The CDR3 DNA reads TGCGCCAGCAGCCAGCGGGGGACAGGAGACTACAATGAGCAGTTCTTC. Encoded protein: CASSQRGTGDYNEQFF.

The chain links TRBV27 to TRBJ2-2; perhaps TRBD1 as D (5 bases). Trimming left V 7 bases short and J 0 bases short, with 15 bases between. The CDR3 length is 16 residues. Germline CDR1 is MNHEY and CDR2 is SMNVEV (reference sequence). In DNA form, the CDR3 reads TGTGCCAGCATGGGCAGGGTAGCTTCGAACACCGGGGAGCTGTTTTTT. Protein sequence: CASMGRVASNTGELFF.

The V call is TRBV27, the J call TRBJ1-5, with D perhaps matching TRBD1 (5 bases). V gave up 2 bases and J gave up 7 bases, with 12 bases separating them. Germline CDR1 is MNHEY and CDR2 is SMNVEV (reference sequence). CDR3 size: 14 residues. CDR3 in DNA: TGTGCCAGCAGTTTAGGGGGGGAATACCAGCCCCAGCATTTT. Amino acid sequence: CASSLGGEYQPQHF.

The chain recombines TRBV15 with TRBJ1-5; D unresolved. From germline, CDR1 is LNHNV and CDR2 YYDKDF (reference sequence). Trimming shortened V by 0 bases and J by 4 bases, and 7 bases separated the two germline ends. The CDR3 sequence is 14 residues long. CDR3 nucleotide sequence: TGTGCCACCAGCAGAGATAAGGAGAATCAGCCCCAGCATTTT. Protein sequence: CATSRDKENQPQHF. The full variable domain, rest sourced from reference TRBV15 and TRBJ1-5, is DAMVIQNPRYQVTQFGKPVTLSCSQTLNHNVMYWYQQKSSQAPKLLFHYYDKDFNNEADTPDNFQSRRPNTSFCFLDIRSPGLGDTAMYLCATSRDKENQPQHFGDGTRLSIL.

V usage is TRBV2 and J usage is TRBJ1-2, with 8 bases fitting TRBD1. CDR3 size: 13 residues. V lost 5 bases to trimming and J lost 6 bases; unmatched junction nucleotides: 5. Germline V gives CDR1 SNHLY, CDR2 FYNNEI. The CDR3 region is CASSNTGGDGYTF. CDR3 nucleotides: TGTGCCAGCAGTAACACAGGGGGAGATGGCTACACCTTC. Drawing the rest from reference TRBV2 and TRBJ1-2, the complete variable domain is EPEVTQTPSHQVTQMGQEVILRCVPISNHLYFYWYRQILGQKVEFLVSFYNNEISEKSEIFDDQFSVERPDGSNFTLKIRSTKLEDSAMYFCASSNTGGDGYTFGSGTRLTVV.

The chain links TRBV2 to TRBJ2-1; TRBD2 might be the D (5 bases). Germline CDR1 and CDR2: SNHLY and FYNNEI. The CDR3 is 15 residues long. V lost 4 bases and J lost 0, with 10 bases in between. The CDR3 region has the DNA TGTGCCAGCAGTGTGGAGGAGGACTCCTACAATGAGCAGTTCTTC. This encodes CASSVEEDSYNEQFF.

This clone has only a few counts. CDR3 in amino acids: CASSSRRQGNTEAFF. CDR3 DNA: TGTGCCAGCAGCTCCCGCCGACAGGGAAACACTGAAGCTTTCTTT. This chain connects TRBV5-6 to TRBJ1-1, with 7 bases that match TRBD1. Germline V lookup: CDR1 SGHDT, CDR2 YYEEEE. The J segment lost 2 bases and the V segment lost 3 bases, leaving 7 bases of the junction unmatched. CDR3 length equals 15 residues.

In nucleotides, the CDR3 is TGTGCCAGCAGCTTAGACCAGGGGCTGGTTGGGAATGAGCAGTTCTTC. This encodes CASSLDQGLVGNEQFF. This sequence joins TRBV11-1 and TRBJ2-1; maybe TRBD1 (6 bases). Between the trimmed V and J ends, which lost 1 base and 7 bases, there was a span of 17 bases. CDR3 length: 16 amino acids. Germline V gives CDR1 SGHAT, CDR2 FQDESV (reference sequence).

About this clone: Compared with germline, one end of the junction differs, possibly owing to a read error. The CDR3, as DNA: TGCGCCAGCAGCCACCAGGACAGGGAGTGGTCGGTCTTC. This gives the protein CASSHQDREWSVF. The chain joins TRBV4-1 to TRBJ2-1, with 8 positions matching TRBD1. The germline CDR1 and CDR2 sequences are MGHRA and YSYEKL. CDR3 size: 13 residues.

The V call is TRBV6-5, the J call TRBJ1-2, with D possibly TRBD1 on 6 matching bases. Germline V CDR1 and CDR2: MNHEY, SVGAGI. The V and J ends lost 10 bases and 2 bases respectively, with 17 bases between them. CDR3 length: 14 residues. This CDR3 reads CAIEGERGNYGYTF. Written as DNA, the CDR3 is TGTGCCATCGAGGGGGAGCGCGGAAACTATGGCTACACCTTC.